Following are 16 T cell receptor beta chains from one sample sequenced in a study of blood T cell repertoires in COVID-19. Some clones are missing from TCRdb's copy, which holds only in-frame ones; the method was immunoSEQ multiplex PCR. The data hold about 28,000 clones, with approximately 79% observed a single time. Sequenced material: peripheral blood. These receptors all come from a boy between 2 and 10 years old with active or convalescent COVID-19.

On this clone itself: One junction end disagrees with the germline gene, perhaps due to a read error. The J gene is TRBJ1-2, the V gene TRBV5-6, with D possibly TRBD1 on 5 matching bases. Germline lookup yields CDR1 SGHDT and CDR2 YYEEEE. This CDR3 has 13 residues. The CDR3 region is CASSLKGSYDYTF. The CDR3 DNA sequence: TGTGCCAGCAGCTTAAAGGGGTCCTATGACTACACCTTC.

The chain employs TRBV14 and TRBJ1-5; 8 bases are shared with TRBD1. V was clipped by 10 bases and J by 7 bases; unmatched bases: 6. This CDR3 has 12 residues. CDR1 is SGHDN, CDR2 FVKESK, per germline. CDR3 protein: CAIPGQGQPQHF. DNA for the CDR3: TGTGCCATTCCTGGACAGGGCCAGCCCCAGCATTTT.

This chain uses TRBV12-2 with TRBJ1-1. TRBV12-2 is a pseudogene segment. This CDR3 comprises 11 residues. Here the CDR3 reads CASPRGTEAFF. DNA for the CDR3: TGTGCAAGTCCTCGAGGTACTGAAGCTTTCTTT.

J is TRBJ1-6 and V is TRBV2; D gene ambiguous. The CDR3 consists of 11 residues. CDR1 is SNHLY, CDR2 FYNNEI, per germline. The V end lost 4 bases, the J end lost 10 bases, and 5 bases lay between the germline ends. The CDR3 coding sequence is TGTGCCAGCAGTGTCCGGTCACCCCTCCACTTT. Translating gives CASSVRSPLHF.

This clone was recorded many times. This chain uses TRBV19 with TRBJ2-5, with TRBD1 matching over 8 bases. The CDR3 sequence is 14 residues long. The V gene end was trimmed by 4 bases and the J gene end by 5 bases; junction bases not matched to a gene: 6. Germline CDR1 is LNHDA and CDR2 is SQIVND (reference sequence). The CDR3 DNA sequence: TGTGCCAGTAGTAATCCCCCAGGGGGCGAGACCCAGTACTTC. It codes for CASSNPPGGETQYF.

The V gene is TRBV27, the J gene TRBJ1-4; D gene unclear. CDR3 length: 16 amino acids. V was trimmed by 2 bases and J by 7 bases, leaving 17 bases between them. CDR1 and CDR2 (germline): MNHEY, SMNVEV (reference sequence). The CDR3 region has the DNA TGTGCCAGCAGTTTAGGTTTTGGTGAGGAACGTGAAAAACTGTTTTTT. Protein sequence: CASSLGFGEEREKLFF. Drawing the rest from reference TRBV27 and TRBJ1-4, the complete variable domain is EAQVTQNPRYLITVTGKKLTVTCSQNMNHEYMSWYRQDPGLGLRQIYYSMNVEVTDKGDVPEGYKVSRKEKRNFPLILESPSPNQTSLYFCASSLGFGEEREKLFFGSGTQLSVL.

The genes are TRBV4-1 and TRBJ2-6; 7 bases map to TRBD2. There are 17 residues in the CDR3. Germline assignment: CDR1 MGHRA and CDR2 YSYEKL. Trimming took 2 bases from V and 0 from J; bases not matched to a gene: 4. CDR3 residues: CASSQSGTPSGANVLTF. In DNA, the CDR3 is TGCGCCAGCAGCCAAAGCGGGACTCCCTCTGGGGCCAACGTCCTGACTTTC.

The J gene is TRBJ1-3, the V gene TRBV10-1; no reliable D call. Germline assignment: CDR1 WNHNN and CDR2 SYGVQD (reference sequence). V lost 9 bases and J lost 3, with 12 bases in between. This CDR3 contains 13 residues. In DNA form, the CDR3 reads TGCGCCAGTTCAAGCAATGGTGGAAACACCATATATTTT. Translation gives CASSSNGGNTIYF.

The chain combines TRBV6-2 or TRBV6-3 with TRBJ2-1, with D hard to call. The V and J ends lost 6 bases and 2 bases respectively, with 11 bases between them. Per the germline V gene, CDR1 is MNHEY and CDR2 is SVGEGT. The CDR3 covers 14 residues. CDR3 residues: CASSPSGPYNEQFF. The CDR3, as DNA: TGTGCCAGCAGCCCCTCAGGCCCCTACAATGAGCAGTTCTTC.

This clone turned up a few times. The chain uses TRBV18 and TRBJ1-5; 7 bases are shared with TRBD1. CDR3 length: 15 residues. Germline CDR1 and CDR2: KGHSH and LQKENI. Germline trimming cut 6 bases from V and 2 bases from J; bases unmatched to any gene: 7. The CDR3 sequence: CASSGNRGGNQPQHF. The CDR3 region has the DNA TGTGCCAGCTCGGGAAACAGGGGAGGCAATCAGCCCCAGCATTTT.

The CDR3 nucleotides are TGTGCCAGCAGTTTAAAGATGCAGTTACTGTTTTTT. Its translation: CASSLKMQLLFF. The rearrangement links TRBV12-3 or TRBV12-4 to TRBJ1-4; D gene unclear. Trimming stripped 2 bases from V and 13 bases from J, with 11 bases between. This CDR3 has 12 amino acids.

This chain uses TRBV27 with TRBJ2-2; 11 bases match TRBD2. After removal of 5 bases from V and 4 bases from J, the junction contained 18 bases not matched to a gene. The CDR3 spans 20 residues. The germline CDR1 and CDR2 sequences are MNHEY and SMNVEV (reference sequence). The DNA for the CDR3 is TGTGCCAGCAGTCACAGGGGTCCTAGCGGGAGGCCGATGGGCACCGGGGAGCTGTTTTTT. Protein: CASSHRGPSGRPMGTGELFF.

This rearrangement joins TRBV5-5 to TRBJ2-1; weak D call: TRBD2 (5 bases). Germline V gives CDR1 SGHKS, CDR2 YYEKEE (reference sequence). The CDR3 sequence is 12 residues long. V lost 3 bases and J lost 7, with 8 bases in between. CDR3 amino acids: CASSYSGNEQFF. The DNA of the CDR3 is TGTGCCAGCAGCTACAGCGGTAATGAGCAGTTCTTC.

This rearrangement joins TRBV6-5 to TRBJ1-1, with a possible D match to TRBD1 (5 bases). V was pared by 6 bases and J by 2 bases, with 13 bases between. The CDR3 runs 14 residues. Per the germline V gene, CDR1 is MNHEY and CDR2 is SVGAGI. CDR3 sequence: CASSRQRTNTEAFF. In DNA, the CDR3 is TGTGCCAGCAGCCGACAGAGAACAAACACTGAAGCTTTCTTT.

The chain uses TRBV5-1 and TRBJ1-2; D ambiguous. The ends were cut back, 0 bases at V and 7 bases at J, with 19 bases in the middle. Per the germline V gene, CDR1 is SGHRS and CDR2 is YFSETQ. This CDR3 region has 16 residues. CDR3 nucleotides: TGCGCCAGCAGCTTGGTTAACCAGGATCAGGATCGTGGCTACACCTTC. Amino acid sequence: CASSLVNQDQDRGYTF.

This chain links TRBV5-1 with TRBJ2-3; 7 positions agree with TRBD1. This CDR3 region has 16 residues. Trimming took 1 base from V and 0 from J; bases not matched to a gene: 5. In germline, CDR1 is SGHRS, CDR2 YFSETQ. The CDR3 bases are TGCGCCAGCAGCTTGTACGGCAGGGGGAGCACAGATACGCAGTATTTT. Translation: CASSLYGRGSTDTQYF.